Each of the 23 T cell receptor beta chains below was sequenced from the same sample in a study of response to subunit inactivated influenza vaccine. One entry per CDR3 protein, called by TCRdb with MiXCR from the RT-PCR reads. The table has under 500,000 distinct CDR3 sequences, roughly 9.8% seen once. Here the sequenced sample was PBMCs from blood, taken around seven weeks after vaccination. These receptors were collected from a man aged 45 to 65 who received an inactivated influenza vaccine.

Ten or more counts support this clonotype. The CDR3 DNA is TGCAGTGCTAGCCAACGGGAGTCATCGACCTACGAGCAGTACTTC. Translating it yields CSASQRESSTYEQYF. V usage is TRBV20-1 and J usage is TRBJ2-7, with a weak D call TRBD2 (6 bases). Trimming took off 3 bases at V and 2 bases at J, with 17 bases between the two ends. Looked up from germline, CDR1 is DFQATT and CDR2 is SNEGSKA (reference sequence). The CDR3 is 15 amino acids.

Many counts were recorded for this clonotype. The chain uses TRBV12-3 or TRBV12-4 and TRBJ2-1; no definite D call. The V gene lost 7 bases and the J gene lost 7 bases, with 11 bases spanning the gap. The CDR3 sequence is 12 residues long. The CDR3 DNA reads as TGTGCCAGCACCCTACTTGCTAATGAGCAGTTCTTC. Translating gives CASTLLANEQFF.

This clonotype was detected many times. The chain uses TRBV5-1 and TRBJ2-1; D is undetermined. From germline, CDR1 is SGHRS and CDR2 YFSETQ. The CDR3 length is 12 residues. V lost 0 bases to trimming and J lost 9 bases, with 7 bases between them. DNA of the CDR3: TGCGCCAGCAGCTTGGTAACTGGTGAGCAGTTCTTC. Its translation is CASSLVTGEQFF. Based on the CDR3 plus reference TRBV5-1 and TRBJ2-1, the full variable domain is KAGVTQTPRYLIKTRGQQVTLSCSPISGHRSVSWYQQTPGQGLQFLFEYFSETQRNKGNFPGRFSGRQFSNSRSEMNVSTLELGDSALYLCASSLVTGEQFFGPGTRLTVL.

This clonotype was seen a few times. The chain joins TRBV29-1 to TRBJ2-5; D remains unclear. The V gene's germline CDR1 is SQVTM and CDR2 ANQGSEA. Trimming left V 7 bases short and J 1 base short, with 16 bases between. The CDR3 is 14 amino acids. The CDR3 sequence is CSARARALQETQYF. CDR3 nucleotide sequence: TGCAGCGCCCGTGCTCGGGCCCTCCAAGAGACCCAGTACTTC.

This sequence joins TRBV20-1 and TRBJ2-3; the match to TRBD2 covers 10 bases. Per germline, CDR1 DFQATT and CDR2 SNEGSKA (reference sequence). J was trimmed by 3 bases and V by 5 bases; bases with no gene match: 5. The CDR3 runs to 14 residues. The chain's CDR3 is CSAYSGRLTDTQYF. In DNA form, the CDR3 reads TGCAGTGCTTATAGCGGGAGGTTGACAGATACGCAGTATTTT.

This clonotype was picked up a small number of times. The chain has TRBV12-3 or TRBV12-4 and TRBJ2-3, with a weak D call TRBD2 (5 bases). The CDR3 has 12 amino acids. V dropped 5 bases and J dropped 6 bases, with 9 bases sitting between them. The CDR3 DNA follows: TGTGCCAGCAGTCCATCTAGCGATACGCAGTATTTT. This sequence encodes CASSPSSDTQYF.

This chain uses TRBV2 with TRBJ1-1; perhaps TRBD1 as D (5 bases). The CDR3 consists of 13 residues. CDR1 is SNHLY, CDR2 FYNNEI, per germline. Trimming removed 7 bases at V and 5 bases at J, with 14 bases between. In nucleotides, the CDR3 is TGTGCCAGCATTGGGGGAGGGCTAACTGAAGCTTTCTTT. Amino acid sequence: CASIGGGLTEAFF. Using reference TRBV2 and TRBJ1-1 for the parts outside the CDR3, the full variable domain is EPEVTQTPSHQVTQMGQEVILRCVPISNHLYFYWYRQILGQKVEFLVSFYNNEISEKSEIFDDQFSVERPDGSNFTLKIRSTKLEDSAMYFCASIGGGLTEAFFGQGTRLTVV.

J is TRBJ2-7 and V is TRBV28, with 9 bases lining up with TRBD1. V trimming: 5 bases; J trimming: 1 base; junction bases outside the gene matches: 6. This CDR3 region has 15 residues. Germline-derived CDR1 and CDR2 are MDHEN and SYDVKM. As DNA, the CDR3 is TGTGCCAGCAGTACAGGGGGCTCCAAATCCTACGAGCAGTACTTC. As protein: CASSTGGSKSYEQYF.

The chain recombines TRBV20-1 with TRBJ2-7; 14 nucleotides align to TRBD2. Germline V gene data show CDR1 as DFQATT and CDR2 as SNEGSKA (reference sequence). The CDR3 extends over 16 amino acids. Losses at the gene ends were 4 bases for V and 5 bases for J; bases not matched to a gene: 10. DNA for the CDR3: TGCAGTGCTACACTGGGGACTAGCGGGAGTTACGACGAGCAGTACTTC. Amino acid sequence: CSATLGTSGSYDEQYF.

There are a few counts of this clonotype. The V gene is TRBV13, the J gene TRBJ2-7, with 8 bases that match TRBD1. The V gene end was trimmed by 4 bases and the J gene end by 3 bases; junction bases not matched to a gene: 8. The V gene's germline CDR1 is PRHDT and CDR2 FYEKMQ (reference sequence). This CDR3 has 15 amino acids. The CDR3 DNA reads TGTGCCAGCAGCTCCCCTGGACAGGGACACTACGAGCAGTACTTC. The encoded protein is CASSSPGQGHYEQYF. The whole variable domain, remainder taken from reference TRBV13 and TRBJ2-7, is AAGVIQSPRHLIKEKRETATLKCYPIPRHDTVYWYQQGPGQDPQFLISFYEKMQSDKGSIPDRFSAQQFSDYHSELNMSSLELGDSALYFCASSSPGQGHYEQYFGPGTRLTVT.

The chain employs TRBV7-9 and TRBJ2-3; TRBD1 aligns across 7 bases. V was clipped by 5 bases and J by 3 bases; unmatched bases: 11. Germline V lookup: CDR1 SEHNR, CDR2 FQNEAQ (reference sequence). The CDR3 runs 16 residues. CDR3 DNA sequence: TGTGCCAGCAGCGACCGACAGGGCGGGTGGACAGATACGCAGTATTTT. This sequence encodes CASSDRQGGWTDTQYF.

A few counts support this clonotype. This chain links TRBV5-1 with TRBJ2-5; possibly TRBD1 or TRBD2 for D (6 bases each). Germline V gene sequence: CDR1 SGHRS, CDR2 YFSETQ. The length of the CDR3 is 15 residues. Trimming removed 3 bases at V and 2 bases at J, with 14 bases between. CDR3 coding DNA: TGCGCCAGCAGCTGGAGGGGACACACTCAAGAGACCCAGTACTTC. Its translation is CASSWRGHTQETQYF.

This clonotype was observed a handful of times. The V gene is TRBV7-2, the J gene TRBJ1-1; TRBD1 agrees at 7 bases. Germline CDR1 is SGHTA and CDR2 is FQGNSA. CDR3 length equals 16 residues. With 4 bases clipped from V and 7 bases from J, the junction kept 15 bases outside the gene matches. The CDR3 protein is CASSWQGELGGYEAFF. CDR3 DNA sequence: TGTGCCAGCAGCTGGCAGGGGGAACTGGGGGGCTATGAAGCTTTCTTT.

The rearrangement joins TRBV7-9 to TRBJ2-1, with TRBD2 identical over 9 bases. Germline V lookup: CDR1 SEHNR, CDR2 FQNEAQ (reference sequence). The CDR3 spans 16 residues. Trimming took 2 bases from V and 7 from J; bases not matched to a gene: 9. CDR3 region: CASSLSGSGRGNEQFF. CDR3 nucleotide sequence: TGTGCCAGCAGCTTAAGTGGTAGCGGGAGAGGGAATGAGCAGTTCTTC. The entire variable domain, with the rest obtained from reference TRBV7-9 and TRBJ2-1, is as follows: DTGVSQNPRHKITKRGQNVTFRCDPISEHNRLYWYRQTLGQGPEFLTYFQNEAQLEKSRLLSDRFSAERPKGSFSTLEIQRTEQGDSAMYLCASSLSGSGRGNEQFFGPGTRLTVL.

The chain employs TRBV7-6 and TRBJ2-3; 8 bases match TRBD1. The CDR3 has 14 residues. Germline values: CDR1 SGHVS, CDR2 FNYEAQ. Trimming removed 3 bases from V and 4 bases from J; junction bases left unmatched: 3. The CDR3 nucleotides are TGTGCCAGCAGCTTTGACAGGGGTGCAGATACGCAGTATTTT. It translates to CASSFDRGADTQYF. Full variable domain (missing parts from reference TRBV7-6 and TRBJ2-3): GAGVSQSPRYKVTKRGQDVALRCDPISGHVSLYWYRQALGQGPEFLTYFNYEAQQDKSGLPNDRFSAERPEGSISTLTIQRTEQRDSAMYRCASSFDRGADTQYFGPGTRLTVL.

The chain links TRBV10-3 to TRBJ2-2; 7 bases are a match to TRBD2. Germline V gene data show CDR1 as ENHRY and CDR2 as SYGVKD. V lost 4 bases to trimming and J lost 2 bases; unmatched junction nucleotides: 7. This CDR3 contains 16 residues. The CDR3 sequence is CAISVTAGRNTGELFF. The CDR3 bases are TGTGCCATCAGTGTAACAGCGGGAAGAAACACCGGGGAGCTGTTTTTT.

J is TRBJ2-7 and V is TRBV6-2 or TRBV6-3; 9 nucleotides line up with TRBD1. Germline V gene lookup returns CDR1 MNHEY and CDR2 SVGEGT. The CDR3 is made up of 14 amino acids. J was trimmed by 5 bases and V by 6 bases; bases with no gene match: 8. The CDR3 loop reads CASRALQGANEQYF. The CDR3 DNA follows: TGTGCCAGCAGAGCCCTACAGGGGGCCAACGAGCAGTACTTC.

This clonotype was recorded a few times. The V gene is TRBV12-3 or TRBV12-4, the J gene TRBJ1-1; D unclear. The CDR3 has 13 residues. V was trimmed by 6 bases and J by 3 bases, leaving 11 bases between them. CDR3 residues: CASRLVRDTEAFF. The CDR3 region has the DNA TGTGCCAGCAGGTTGGTAAGAGACACTGAAGCTTTCTTT.

This clonotype has at least ten counts. One end of the junction varies from germline; a read error may be responsible. This rearrangement joins TRBV7-7 to TRBJ2-7, with D perhaps assigned TRBD1 or TRBD2 (5 bases each). Germline V CDR1 and CDR2: SSHAT, FNYEAQ (reference sequence). The CDR3 is 13 residues long. The CDR3: CASSPGAGREQYF. The CDR3 DNA reads TGTGCTAGCAGTCCCGGGGCAGGGCGCGAGCAGTACTTC.

Here the CDR3 DNA reads TGCAGTGGAGGAGGTTCGGGACAGGGCCTCTTTTATACGCAGTATTTT. This translates into CSGGGSGQGLFYTQYF. V and J are TRBV20-1 and TRBJ2-3, with TRBD1 matching 9 bases. Germline values: CDR1 DFQATT, CDR2 SNEGSKA (reference sequence). Trimming cost V 7 bases and J 7 bases; bases outside gene matches: 18. This CDR3 spans 16 amino acids.

This clonotype appeared many times. This sequence joins TRBV5-1 and TRBJ2-1; TRBD2 agrees at 12 bases. The germline V gene has CDR1 SGHRS and CDR2 YFSETQ. V dropped 4 bases and J dropped 4; count of bases not matched to a gene: 6. This CDR3 has 16 residues. CDR3 coding DNA: TGCGCCAGCAGCCTACTAGCGGGGGGCCAATACAATGAGCAGTTCTTC. This translates into CASSLLAGGQYNEQFF. Full variable domain (missing parts from reference TRBV5-1 and TRBJ2-1): KAGVTQTPRYLIKTRGQQVTLSCSPISGHRSVSWYQQTPGQGLQFLFEYFSETQRNKGNFPGRFSGRQFSNSRSEMNVSTLELGDSALYLCASSLLAGGQYNEQFFGPGTRLTVL.

The chain employs TRBV7-2 and TRBJ1-6; 7 bases map to TRBD1. The CDR3 consists of 15 residues. V trimming: 4 bases; J trimming: 10 bases; junction bases outside the gene matches: 10. Germline loops: CDR1 SGHTA, CDR2 FQGNSA. The CDR3 loop is CASSSSGTVESPLHF. DNA for the CDR3: TGTGCCAGCAGCTCCTCCGGGACAGTCGAATCACCCCTCCACTTT.

This clonotype came up a few times. The chain couples TRBV20-1 to TRBJ2-7, with 11 bases identical to TRBD1. In germline, CDR1 is DFQATT, CDR2 SNEGSKA (reference sequence). This CDR3 contains 14 residues. V lost 6 bases and J lost 4; bases outside the gene matches: 8. The CDR3 is CSATWTGGRYEQYF. Written as DNA, the CDR3 is TGCAGTGCCACATGGACAGGGGGCAGGTACGAGCAGTACTTC.